This T cell receptor (beta chain) originates from a study of cytomegalovirus exposure and HLA in healthy donors. About the research overall: An earlier analysis identified more than 90 million unique TCR beta sequences in some 180 million T cells.

Whole-study findings and limits: Among CMV-associated TCR beta chains, most appeared HLA-restricted in a later analysis. It was only CMV serostatus that was available as immune exposure information. Analysis was performed later, and it showed HLA-associated TCR beta chains to be more clonally expanded than equally common others.

Comment on this clone: What it binds is unknown.

Primers for the PCR totalled 60 Vbeta and 13 Jbeta. Assay used: immunoSEQ multiplex PCR; TCRdb lists only in-frame clones, some missing. Of fewer than 75,000 clones listed, 83% are singletons. V gave up 4 bases and J gave up 7 bases, with 8 bases separating them. Germline lookup yields CDR1 MNHEY and CDR2 SMNVEV (reference sequence). This CDR3 has 12 amino acids. The rearrangement links TRBV27 to TRBJ1-5; no reliable D call. The receptor was isolated from a man younger than 45 in good health and CMV-seronegative. The sample taken for sequencing was PBMCs. In DNA, the CDR3 is TGTGCCAGCAGTTCCGGACTCCAGCCCCAGCATTTT. It encodes CASSSGLQPQHF.